This paragraph covers one T cell receptor beta chain sequence. Its antigen is not identified. Healthy donors had no documented immune events, such as infections, while sampled. The sample belongs to a study of identifying expanded T cells in peripheral blood. Trimming removed 5 bases from V and 6 bases from J; junction bases left unmatched: 0. Germline values: CDR1 LNHDA, CDR2 SQIVND (reference sequence). The CDR3 spans 12 residues. Overall study findings and caveats: Over about two and four weeks, about 15 and 19 clones changed, versus roughly 1.1 between replicates. Across healthy donors, higher total template counts meant significantly greater approximately two-week count variance.

Here immunoSEQ multiplex PCR was the method, and the copy in TCRdb shows in-frame clones only, minus some. This sample yields around 100,000 clones, of which around 89% are seen a single time; over 15% belongs to the top ten. The clonotype was recovered from a person aged 18 to 70 in good health. This chain links TRBV19 with TRBJ2-2; 7 positions agree with TRBD2. Sequenced sample: blood. CDR3 protein: CASSAGAGELFF. The DNA for the CDR3 is TGTGCCAGTAGTGCGGGGGCCGGGGAGCTGTTTTTT.